This TCR beta chain was sequenced in a study of regulatory T cells in long-lasting Graves disease. Details on this clonotype: No antigen is known for it.

The V end lost 4 bases, the J end lost 5 bases, and 18 bases lay between the germline ends. CDR1 and CDR2 from the germline V gene are SEHNR and FQNEAQ (reference sequence). This CDR3 has 15 residues. Study conclusions and caveats: With approximately 2,800 shared public clonotypes, persistent patients exceeded new patients, who shared approximately 880.

Arm-PCR of CDR3 regions and iRepertoire HTBI primers were the basis on which TCR beta libraries were built. From the multiplex PCR reads, TCRdb called clonotypes with MiXCR, one entry per CDR3 protein. The repertoire has hundreds of thousands of distinct CDR3 sequences, approximately 13% of them found once; the top ten carry roughly 10%. Time point here: newly diagnosed GD, antithyroid drugs for less than 3 months. The TCR library was made from RNA extracted from PBMCs. These records were also assigned to another study, of T cells in Graves' hyperthyroidism and ophthalmopathy. That study adds: The primer set for the first-round RT-PCR of the TCR CDR3 was HTBI. Blood also showed most of the thyroid clonotypes that were expanded above 0.001.

The sequences come from peripheral blood mononuclear cells (PBMCs), collected at new diagnosis, from a patient treated with antithyroid drugs. The clonotype originates from a young man with Graves disease. J is TRBJ2-7 and V is TRBV7-9; maybe TRBD2 (6 bases). The CDR3 bases are TGTGCCAGCAGCTCAGAGACTAGAGGTTATCACGAGCAGTACTTC. It is translated as CASSSETRGYHEQYF.